This is a list of T cell receptor beta chains from one sample in a study of T cells in Graves' hyperthyroidism and ophthalmopathy. TCRdb analysed the multiplex PCR reads with MiXCR anew, one entry per CDR3 protein. The sample carries some 360,000 distinct CDR3 sequences, roughly 18% recorded once. Sequenced material: blood. These receptors came from a woman aged 40-49 years with Graves' ophthalmopathy. CDR3s include the opening cysteine and the closing phenylalanine or tryptophan. D genes are given only for firm matches. Clone sizes are given selectively: once, few, many, or a class where the clone is expanded.

CDR3aa: CASSSSLGNQPQHF
CDR3nt: TGTGCCAGTAGTAGCAGCCTTGGCAATCAGCCCCAGCATTTT
j_gene: TRBJ1-5
d_gene: -
v_gene: TRBV19
abundance: -

CDR3aa: CASTFLAGRYEQYF
CDR3nt: TGTGCCAGCACCTTTCTAGCGGGAAGATACGAGCAGTACTTC
j_gene: TRBJ2-7
d_gene: TRBD2
v_gene: TRBV7-2
abundance: many

CDR3aa: CASSQRDRAGANVLTF
CDR3nt: TGTGCCAGCAGTCAAAGGGACAGGGCTGGGGCCAACGTCCTGACTTTC
j_gene: TRBJ2-6
d_gene: TRBD1
v_gene: TRBV6-1
abundance: many

CDR3aa: CSARGHYGYTF
CDR3nt: TGCAGCGCGAGGGGCCACTATGGCTACACCTTC
j_gene: TRBJ1-2
d_gene: -
v_gene: TRBV29-1
abundance: many

CDR3aa: CSARDSTSGRLWEQYF
CDR3nt: TGCAGTGCTAGAGATTCGACTAGCGGGAGGCTTTGGGAGCAGTACTTC
j_gene: TRBJ2-7
d_gene: TRBD2
v_gene: TRBV20-1
abundance: many

CDR3aa: CATPPDRGLRVPSFYEQYF
CDR3nt: TGTGCCACACCTCCGGACAGAGGGCTTAGAGTCCCCTCTTTTTACGAGCAGTACTTC
j_gene: TRBJ2-7
d_gene: -
v_gene: TRBV27
abundance: many

CDR3aa: CSARRRFQETQYF
CDR3nt: TGCAGTGCTAGGCGGCGGTTCCAAGAGACCCAGTACTTC
j_gene: TRBJ2-5
d_gene: -
v_gene: TRBV20-1
abundance: many

CDR3aa: CASLGFTGELFF
CDR3nt: TGTGCCAGCCTTGGCTTCACCGGGGAGCTGTTTTTT
j_gene: TRBJ2-2
d_gene: -
v_gene: TRBV6-1
abundance: many

CDR3aa: CAWTPGTRQETQYF
CDR3nt: TGTGCCTGGACCCCCGGGACACGCCAAGAGACCCAGTACTTC
j_gene: TRBJ2-5
d_gene: -
v_gene: TRBV30
abundance: many

CDR3aa: CAGMKQGSGYEQYF
CDR3nt: TGTGCCGGCATGAAACAGGGGTCGGGATACGAGCAGTACTTC
j_gene: TRBJ2-7
d_gene: TRBD1
v_gene: TRBV6-1
abundance: -

CDR3aa: CASRRRWRETQCF
CDR3nt: TGTGCCAGTAGAAGGAGGTGGCGAGAGACCCAGTGCTTC
j_gene: TRBJ2-5
d_gene: -
v_gene: TRBV19
abundance: many

CDR3aa: CASSLDRETEAFF
CDR3nt: TGTGCCAGCAGCTTAGATAGGGAGACTGAAGCTTTCTTT
j_gene: TRBJ1-1
d_gene: -
v_gene: TRBV7-8
abundance: few

CDR3aa: CASSLGSKETQYF
CDR3nt: TGTGCCAGCAGTTTAGGCAGCAAAGAGACCCAGTACTTC
j_gene: TRBJ2-5
d_gene: -
v_gene: TRBV12-3/TRBV12-4
abundance: many

CDR3aa: CASSPTGGKAETQYF
CDR3nt: TGTGCCAGCAGCCCTACAGGGGGAAAGGCAGAGACCCAGTACTTC
j_gene: TRBJ2-5
d_gene: TRBD1
v_gene: TRBV11-2
abundance: many

CDR3aa: CAWNGRNTGELFF
CDR3nt: TGTGCCTGGAACGGTCGTAACACCGGGGAGCTGTTTTTT
j_gene: TRBJ2-2
d_gene: -
v_gene: TRBV30
abundance: many

CDR3aa: CASSPSQTMGGYTF
CDR3nt: TGTGCCAGCTCACCGTCACAAACTATGGGGGGCTACACCTTC
j_gene: TRBJ1-2
d_gene: -
v_gene: TRBV18
abundance: many

CDR3aa: CASSLDTGTQETQYF
CDR3nt: TGCGCCAGCAGCTTGGATACCGGGACCCAAGAGACCCAGTACTTC
j_gene: TRBJ2-5
d_gene: -
v_gene: TRBV5-1
abundance: many

CDR3aa: CASSGRTGQGNTGELFF
CDR3nt: TGTGCCAGCAGCGGAAGGACGGGACAGGGGAACACCGGGGAGCTGTTTTTT
j_gene: TRBJ2-2
d_gene: TRBD1
v_gene: TRBV9
abundance: many

CDR3aa: CASSDTTNTEAFF
CDR3nt: TGTGCCAGCTCCGACACTACGAACACTGAAGCTTTCTTT
j_gene: TRBJ1-1
d_gene: -
v_gene: TRBV18
abundance: many

CDR3aa: CASSESRGQGETQYF
CDR3nt: TGTGCCAGCAGTGAATCCAGGGGGCAAGGAGAGACCCAGTACTTC
j_gene: TRBJ2-5
d_gene: TRBD1
v_gene: TRBV25-1
abundance: many

CDR3aa: CASSRPFFKTQYF
CDR3nt: TGTGCCAGCAGTCGACCTTTTTTCAAGACCCAGTACTTC
j_gene: TRBJ2-5
d_gene: -
v_gene: TRBV28
abundance: many

CDR3aa: CASSQGHAETQYF
CDR3nt: TGTGCCAGCAGCCAGGGACACGCGGAGACCCAGTACTTC
j_gene: TRBJ2-5
d_gene: -
v_gene: TRBV12-3/TRBV12-4
abundance: -

CDR3aa: CSVKGTYQPQHF
CDR3nt: TGCAGTGTTAAAGGGACGTATCAGCCCCAGCATTTT
j_gene: TRBJ1-5
d_gene: -
v_gene: TRBV20-1
abundance: many